The next 30 T cell receptor beta chains were all read from a single sample in a study of T cell repertoires in cytomegalovirus infection. These receptors are not linked to any known antigen. TCRdb re-called the reads with MiXCR, one entry per CDR3 protein. The sample includes fewer than 950,000 distinct CDR3 sequences, approximately 32% seen only once; the top ten take 9.5% to 15%. Specimen: cultured CD8+ T cells from PBMCs, collected from culture after CMV antigen stimulation. These receptors all come from a human donor in good health (CMV status not recorded). Some clones in this sample may be carry-over from other donors' samples.

Details on this clonotype: The germline gene is not matched at one end of the junction; a read error may be the cause. The genes are TRBV7-6 and TRBJ2-1; 9 nucleotides match TRBD2. This CDR3 is built from 15 residues. Germline V gene sequence: CDR1 SGHVS, CDR2 FNYEAQ. The DNA for the CDR3 is TGTGCCAGCATCTTATCTGGCGGGGGGGCTGATGAGCAGTGCTTC. Protein product: CASILSGGGADEQCF.

On this clonotype: The junction departs from the called germline gene at one end, perhaps through a read error. CDR3 amino acids: CASNYGGYTEAFF. The CDR3 bases are TGTGCCAGCAATTACGGGGGATACACTGAAGCTTTCTTT. This chain joins TRBV6-2 or TRBV6-3 and TRBJ1-1, with a weak D call TRBD1 (5 bases). The CDR3 sequence is 13 residues long. Germline assignment: CDR1 MNHEY and CDR2 SVGEGT.

The chain links TRBV4-1 to TRBJ1-1; a possible D gene is TRBD1 (6 bases). Germline-derived CDR1 and CDR2 are MGHRA and YSYEKL. V lost 2 bases, J lost 8 bases, and 15 bases lay in between. The CDR3 loop spans 14 amino acids. In nucleotides, the CDR3 is TGCGCCAGCAGCCAAAGTCCAGGGGCCCCCGAAGCTTTCTTT. Amino acid sequence: CASSQSPGAPEAFF.

This clonotype has a count of ten or more. The rearrangement links TRBV27 to TRBJ1-5; D is ambiguous. CDR3 length: 16 amino acids. V was clipped by 5 bases and J by 2 bases, with 16 bases between them. Germline CDR1 MNHEY, CDR2 SMNVEV (reference sequence). CDR3 DNA sequence: TGTGCCAGCAGTCCTAGGCCCGCTGGGGGCAATCAGCCCCAGCATTTT. Its protein is CASSPRPAGGNQPQHF.

The rearrangement uses TRBV11-2 and TRBJ1-2; the D is unclear. The CDR3 is 12 residues long. The germline V gene has CDR1 SGHAT and CDR2 FQNNGV. The germline V and J ends were trimmed by 1 base and 6 bases, with 6 bases remaining between them. The CDR3 protein is CASSLVFDGYTF. The CDR3 region has the DNA TGTGCCAGCAGCTTAGTCTTCGATGGCTACACCTTC. Filled out from reference TRBV11-2 and TRBJ1-2, the complete variable domain reads EAGVAQSPRYKIIEKRQSVAFWCNPISGHATLYWYQQILGQGPKLLIQFQNNGVVDDSQLPKDRFSAERLKGVDSTLKIQPAKLEDSAVYLCASSLVFDGYTFGSGTRLTVV.

The chain employs TRBV20-1 and TRBJ1-2; 7 positions match TRBD1. Germline values: CDR1 DFQATT, CDR2 SNEGSKA (reference sequence). The CDR3 extends over 14 amino acids. Germline trimming cut 6 bases from V and 2 bases from J; bases unmatched to any gene: 9. The CDR3 coding sequence is TGCAGTGCAGCCGGAGTGGGACAGAACTATGGCTACACCTTC. This codes for CSAAGVGQNYGYTF.

V usage is TRBV12-3 or TRBV12-4 and J usage is TRBJ1-1, with unresolved D. The CDR3 is made up of 13 amino acids. V was clipped by 3 bases and J by 5 bases, with 10 bases between them. CDR3 protein: CASSFGGLTEAFF. The CDR3, as DNA: TGTGCCAGCAGTTTCGGCGGATTGACTGAAGCTTTCTTT.

This clonotype was detected a few times. Written as DNA, the CDR3 is TGTGCCACCAGCCTGACAGGGGGGAACACTGAAGCTTTCTTT. Its protein product is CATSLTGGNTEAFF. This rearrangement joins TRBV15 to TRBJ1-1; 9 bases fit TRBD1. The germline V gene encodes CDR1 LNHNV and CDR2 YYDKDF (reference sequence). The length of the CDR3 is 14 residues. J lost 1 base, V lost 5 bases, and 2 bases had no gene match.

This chain joins TRBV24-1 and TRBJ1-5; D may be TRBD1 (5 bases). The length of the CDR3 is 13 residues. V lost 0 bases, J lost 7 bases, and 6 bases lay in between. Germline-derived CDR1 and CDR2 are KGHDR and SFDVKD. The CDR3 protein is CATSDLGDQPQHF. CDR3 DNA sequence: TGTGCCACCAGTGATTTGGGGGACCAGCCCCAGCATTTT.

The sample holds many counts of this clonotype. V and J are TRBV12-3 or TRBV12-4 and TRBJ1-1; D perhaps matches TRBD1 (6 bases). The CDR3 runs to 11 residues. V dropped 6 bases and J dropped 8 bases, with 10 bases sitting between them. CDR3 sequence (DNA): TGTGCCAGCAGCCCCCAGGGGGAAGCTTTCTTT. Amino acid sequence: CASSPQGEAFF.

V is TRBV28 and J is TRBJ2-3; D is undetermined. Germline values: CDR1 MDHEN, CDR2 SYDVKM. V shed 5 bases and J shed 1 base, with 13 bases lying between them. The CDR3 consists of 15 residues. CDR3 coding DNA: TGTGCCAGCAGTCCGTCCCTAAGGGGCACAGATACGCAGTATTTT. It yields the protein CASSPSLRGTDTQYF.

This clonotype appeared a few times. This chain links TRBV6-2 or TRBV6-3 with TRBJ2-7, with TRBD2 matching 7 bases. The CDR3 runs to 17 residues. Unmatched junction bases numbered 8, after V lost 0 bases and J lost 0 bases. Germline assignment: CDR1 MNHEY and CDR2 SVGEGT. This chain's CDR3 is CASSYSRAAGPSYEQYF. For the CDR3, the DNA is TGTGCCAGCAGTTACTCGAGGGCAGCGGGACCCTCCTACGAGCAGTACTTC.

This clonotype was seen a handful of times. The V and J genes are TRBV7-9 and TRBJ2-2, with D uncertain. Germline lookup yields CDR1 SEHNR and CDR2 FQNEAQ (reference sequence). V was cut by 5 bases and J by 7 bases, with 8 bases left in between. The CDR3 length is 12 residues. The CDR3 protein is CASSVVVGELFF. The DNA of the CDR3 is TGTGCCAGCAGCGTAGTTGTCGGGGAGCTGTTTTTT.

The rearrangement joins TRBV12-3 or TRBV12-4 to TRBJ2-5; 7 bases map to TRBD1. V was clipped by 4 bases and J by 5 bases; unmatched bases: 16. The CDR3 extends over 17 amino acids. Here the CDR3 reads CASSSNPLRGGGETQYF. The CDR3 DNA follows: TGTGCCAGCAGTTCCAATCCCCTACGAGGGGGCGGCGAGACCCAGTACTTC.

The chain links TRBV7-9 to TRBJ1-4, with TRBD1 matching over 8 bases. The CDR3 length is 15 residues. Trimming took 4 bases from V and 2 from J; bases not matched to a gene: 3. Germline CDR1 is SEHNR and CDR2 is FQNEAQ (reference sequence). CDR3 DNA sequence: TGTGCCAGCAGCTACAGGGGGAAGACTAATGAAAAACTGTTTTTT. Residues: CASSYRGKTNEKLFF.

The chain couples TRBV11-1 to TRBJ2-6; TRBD2 matches 7 bases. The CDR3 has 16 residues. Germline V lookup: CDR1 SGHAT, CDR2 FQDESV (reference sequence). The V gene end was trimmed by 4 bases and the J gene end by 0 bases; junction bases not matched to a gene: 3. CDR3 sequence: CASSWWGGSGANVLTF. CDR3 sequence (DNA): TGTGCCAGCAGCTGGTGGGGGGGCTCTGGGGCCAACGTCCTGACTTTC.

The J gene is TRBJ1-1, the V gene TRBV20-1; TRBD1 matches at 12 bases. The CDR3 covers 20 residues. J lost 6 bases, V lost 0 bases, and 20 bases had no gene match. Germline CDR1 reads DFQATT; CDR2 reads SNEGSKA (reference sequence). The CDR3 sequence is CSARDVWGGQGAMATAEAFF. The DNA of the CDR3 is TGCAGTGCTAGAGATGTATGGGGGGGACAGGGGGCAATGGCGACGGCTGAAGCTTTCTTT.

The J gene is TRBJ1-5, the V gene TRBV19, with TRBD1 as a possible D gene (5 bases). Trimming removed 4 bases from V and 3 bases from J, with 13 bases in between. The CDR3 totals 15 residues. CDR1 LNHDA and CDR2 SQIVND come from the germline V gene (reference sequence). The CDR3 is CASSNAGGANQPQHF. The CDR3 DNA reads TGTGCCAGTAGTAACGCGGGAGGGGCCAATCAGCCCCAGCATTTT.

This clonotype appeared many times. The rearrangement links TRBV5-6 to TRBJ2-7; D gene ambiguous. In germline, CDR1 is SGHDT, CDR2 YYEEEE. This CDR3 spans 13 amino acids. Trimming cost V 0 bases and J 2 bases, with 6 bases left between them. Here the CDR3 DNA reads TGTGCCAGCAGCTTGGGCCGGACCTACGAGCAGTACGTC. It yields the protein CASSLGRTYEQYV.

CDR3 protein: CASSLGGEGYGYTF. In DNA form, the CDR3 reads TGTGCCAGCAGTTTAGGGGGGGAGGGCTATGGCTACACCTTC. The V and J genes are TRBV27 and TRBJ1-2; the D gene is possibly TRBD1 (5 bases). Germline assignment: CDR1 MNHEY and CDR2 SMNVEV (reference sequence). This CDR3 comprises 14 residues. Trimming shortened V by 2 bases and J by 4 bases, and 11 bases separated the two germline ends.

The chain uses TRBV7-4 and TRBJ2-1, with 9 bases that match TRBD1. The CDR3 spans 14 residues. The V segment lost 7 bases and the J segment 9 bases; nucleotides outside the gene matches: 10. CDR1 and CDR2 (germline): SGHVT, SQSDAQ. CDR3 sequence: CASNYRDRVPEQFF. CDR3 nucleotides: TGTGCCAGCAACTACCGGGACAGGGTTCCTGAGCAGTTCTTC.

This sequence joins TRBV2 and TRBJ2-7, with D perhaps matching TRBD2 (5 bases). The germline gives CDR1 SNHLY, CDR2 FYNNEI. V gave up 3 bases and J gave up 1 base, with 19 bases separating them. This CDR3 has 17 residues. The CDR3 is CASSDVGVRAQSYEQYV. The CDR3, as DNA: TGTGCCAGCAGTGACGTCGGTGTGAGGGCTCAGTCCTACGAGCAGTACGTC.

The chain links TRBV7-9 to TRBJ2-3; TRBD2 agrees at 11 bases. Trimming took 3 bases from V and 0 from J; bases not matched to a gene: 5. The CDR3 length is 17 residues. Germline-derived CDR1 and CDR2 are SEHNR and FQNEAQ (reference sequence). CDR3 sequence (DNA): TGTGCCAGCAGCTTGGGACTAGCGGCCGCTAGCACAGATACGCAGTATTTT. Translating gives CASSLGLAAASTDTQYF.

J is TRBJ2-1 and V is TRBV6-5; D remains unclear. The germline V and J ends were trimmed by 10 bases and 0 bases, with 16 bases remaining between them. The CDR3 runs to 15 residues. The germline gives CDR1 MNHEY, CDR2 SVGAGI. DNA of the CDR3: TGTGCCACCCAGTTGTCGTTTAGCTCCTACAATGAGCAGTTCTTC. This encodes CATQLSFSSYNEQFF.

This chain links TRBV5-4 with TRBJ2-1, with 7 bases identical to TRBD1. The CDR3 is made up of 15 amino acids. Germline V CDR1 and CDR2: SGHNT, YYREEE (reference sequence). V dropped 1 base and J dropped 8; count of bases not matched to a gene: 9. The CDR3 is CASSLRQGERDEQFF. The CDR3 DNA reads as TGTGCCAGCAGCTTGAGGCAGGGGGAAAGGGATGAGCAGTTCTTC.

This chain links TRBV12-3 or TRBV12-4 with TRBJ1-5; D unclear. The CDR3 consists of 14 residues. The V end was cut by 3 bases, the J end by 0 bases, with 6 bases between. This chain's CDR3 is CASSFQSSNQPQHF. The CDR3 bases are TGTGCCAGCAGTTTCCAGAGTAGCAATCAGCCCCAGCATTTT.

The rearrangement links TRBV7-2 to TRBJ1-5, with 7 bases aligning to TRBD1. The V gene's germline CDR1 is SGHTA and CDR2 FQGNSA. Unmatched junction bases numbered 14, after V lost 3 bases and J lost 9 bases. The CDR3 sequence is 16 residues long. This CDR3 reads CASSLGAQGISGPQHF. As DNA, the CDR3 is TGTGCCAGCAGCTTGGGGGCACAGGGGATCTCAGGGCCCCAGCATTTT.

The chain employs TRBV11-2 and TRBJ1-4; no firm D call. This CDR3 spans 13 amino acids. V was pared by 1 base and J by 7 bases, with 7 bases between. The germline V gene has CDR1 SGHAT and CDR2 FQNNGV. The CDR3 DNA follows: TGTGCCAGCAGCTTAGGTACAGTTGAAAAACTGTTTTTT. Translated, it gives CASSLGTVEKLFF.

This chain joins TRBV5-1 and TRBJ2-5; 10 bases map to TRBD2. Germline CDR1 SGHRS, CDR2 YFSETQ. This CDR3 has 16 amino acids. V lost 2 bases to trimming and J lost 5 bases; unmatched junction nucleotides: 9. CDR3: CASSFSSGGLGETQYF. CDR3 in DNA: TGCGCCAGCAGCTTCTCTAGCGGGGGACTCGGGGAGACCCAGTACTTC.

The rearrangement links TRBV2 to TRBJ2-7, with D possibly matching TRBD1 (6 bases). Germline-derived CDR1 and CDR2 are SNHLY and FYNNEI. The V and J ends lost 4 bases and 0 bases respectively, with 16 bases between them. This CDR3 comprises 16 residues. This CDR3 is CASSVSPPGDSYEQYF. As DNA, the CDR3 is TGTGCCAGCAGTGTTTCGCCTCCAGGGGACTCCTACGAGCAGTACTTC.